The present TCR beta chain was sequenced within a study of graft-versus-host responses after intestinal transplantation. Background on the study: Isolated intestinal, liver-intestinal, or multivisceral transplants had been given to the recipients.

TCRdb keeps only in-frame clones here, not all; method: immunoSEQ multiplex PCR. The top ten clones hold over 1.3% of a sample with under 2,500 clones, around 93% of them seen once. A word on this clone: What it binds is unknown.

Study-wide findings and caveats: GvH clones detected in recipient marrow included some appearing first in ileum or blood.

This CDR3 has 13 amino acids. Trimming cost V 2 bases and J 7 bases, with 11 bases left between them. The germline CDR1 and CDR2 sequences are MDHEN and SYDVKM. Sequencing used PBMCs, obtained 19 days after intestinal transplant. The receptor's source is a human patient who received an intestinal transplant, so some T cells may come from the graft donor. J is TRBJ1-1 and V is TRBV28; D may be TRBD1 (6 bases). CDR3 nucleotide sequence: TGTGCCAGCAGTTTAAGTAGGGGGTTTGAAGCTTTCTTT. As protein: CASSLSRGFEAFF.